The clone carrying this TCR beta chain was recorded many times. The antigen remains undetermined. Scientists made TCR beta libraries using quantitative 5'-RACE with molecular barcodes. TCRdb called the 5' RACE reads again in MiXCR, with one record for every CDR3 protein. In the table there are about 250,000 distinct CDR3 sequences, 10% to 13% of which are singletons. The data are from a study of CD8 T cells in ankylosing spondylitis. The CDR3 sequence is 13 residues long. Germline V gene data show CDR1 as MNHEY and CDR2 as SVGEGT. The V segment lost 5 bases and the J segment 4 bases; nucleotides outside the gene matches: 3. The study, taken as a whole, reports: Disease-associated clones were CD8+ and fairly uncommon in peripheral blood. Earlier reports found some motif variants in synovial fluid and blood in reactive arthritis. Seven to nine highly homologous variants formed a TCR beta motif that appeared characteristic of ankylosing spondylitis blood.

Sequenced: blood, either unsorted or a sorted T cell fraction (not recorded which). The chain couples TRBV6-2 or TRBV6-3 to TRBJ1-2; 8 nucleotides match TRBD1. This TCR was recovered from a male donor with ankylosing spondylitis or in good health (not recorded which). CDR3 bases: TGTGCCAGCAGTGACGGACAGGGCTATGGCTACACCTTC. It yields the protein CASSDGQGYGYTF.